This TCR beta chain is drawn from a study of naive and memory T cell subsets. The CDR3 runs 14 residues. The SP2 primer and nested alpha and beta constant region primers amplified ligated cDNA in four rounds. TCRdb independently ran MiXCR on the 5' RACE reads; one entry per CDR3 protein. This table holds tens of thousands of distinct CDR3 sequences, 6.5% to 8.5% found once. This clonotype was seen a handful of times. Its ends do not fully match the called genes, so a read error is possible. An oligonucleotide containing a UMI was ligated to the 3' end of TCR cDNA. Adult healthy volunteers gave 2.5 ml peripheral blood for whole-blood RNA. Unsorted total RNA, roughly 1 to 1000 ng, was DNase treated before reverse transcription.

The receptor's source is a female donor in good health. This chain joins TRBV12-3 or TRBV12-4 and TRBJ2-7; 9 nucleotides agree with TRBD2. In DNA, the CDR3 is TGTGCCAGCAGTTTAGGCCCCGAGCGGGGGGATCTTCGGTTC. It translates to CASSLGPERGDLRF.